The sequence of this TCR beta chain was determined in a study of shared clonotypes between healthy human individuals. General study findings and limits: Compared with clonotypes that all four donors shared, non-shared clonotypes had lower generation probabilities. Larger estimated richness was generally seen in naive subsets than in memory subsets.

To note about this clone: Its target is not known.

Only in-frame clones appear in the TCRdb table, and some are missing; sequencing was by immunoSEQ multiplex PCR. The sample lists some 1,100,000 clones, 70% to 80% occurring once. This CDR3 region has 17 residues. Germline V gene sequence: CDR1 MDHEN, CDR2 SYDVKM. Trimming at V came to 6 bases and at J to 1 base, leaving 11 bases not matched to a gene. The sequence was obtained from a man younger than 35 in good health. Some clones in this sample may be carry-over from other donors' samples. Sample: memory CD4+ T cells from PBMCs. Subset reported: CD45RA-negative fraction. J is TRBJ2-2 and V is TRBV28; 7 nucleotides line up with TRBD1. The CDR3 DNA sequence: TGTGCCAGCAGATCCCGGACAGGCCCGATGAACACCGGGGAGCTGTTTTTT. It yields the protein CASRSRTGPMNTGELFF. Variable domain in full (rest from reference TRBV28 and TRBJ2-2): DVKVTQSSRYLVKRTGEKVFLECVQDMDHENMFWYRQDPGLGLRLIYFSYDVKMKEKGDIPEGYSVSREKKERFSLILESASTNQTSMYLCASRSRTGPMNTGELFFGEGSRLTVL.